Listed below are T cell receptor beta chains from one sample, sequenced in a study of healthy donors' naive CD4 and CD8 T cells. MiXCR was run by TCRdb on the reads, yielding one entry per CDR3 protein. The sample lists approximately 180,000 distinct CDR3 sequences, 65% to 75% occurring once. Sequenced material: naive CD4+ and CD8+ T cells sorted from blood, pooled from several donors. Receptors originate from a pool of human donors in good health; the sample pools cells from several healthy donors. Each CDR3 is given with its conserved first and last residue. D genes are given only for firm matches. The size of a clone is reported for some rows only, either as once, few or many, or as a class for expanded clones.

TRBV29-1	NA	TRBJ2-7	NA	CSVGSTYEQYF	TGCAGCGTTGGTAGCACCTACGAGCAGTACTTC
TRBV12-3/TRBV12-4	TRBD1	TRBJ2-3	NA	CASSSPSGTGIDTQYF	TGTGCCAGCAGTTCCCCCTCAGGGACAGGGATAGATACGCAGTATTTT
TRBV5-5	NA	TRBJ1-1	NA	CASSPDRLPNTEAFF	TGTGCCAGCAGCCCGGACCGACTTCCGAACACTGAAGCTTTCTTT
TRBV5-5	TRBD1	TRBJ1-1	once	CASSFGTAGEAFF	TGTGCCAGCAGCTTCGGGACAGCAGGTGAAGCTTTCTTT
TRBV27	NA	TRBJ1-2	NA	CASSSSPTINYGYTF	TGTGCCAGCAGTTCCTCCCCGACAATAAACTATGGCTACACCTTC
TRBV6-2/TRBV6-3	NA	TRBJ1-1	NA	CASSFRRGATEAFF	TGTGCCAGCAGTTTTCGGAGGGGGGCCACTGAAGCTTTCTTT
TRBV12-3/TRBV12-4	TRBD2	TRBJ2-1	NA	CASSLGTSGSEQFF	TGTGCCAGCAGTTTAGGGACTAGCGGGAGTGAGCAGTTCTTC
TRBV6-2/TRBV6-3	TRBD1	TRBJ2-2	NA	CASSYPPGQSGELFF	TGTGCCAGCAGTTACCCACCGGGACAGTCAGGGGAGCTGTTTTTT
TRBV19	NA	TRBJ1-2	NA	CASSQPGTGYGYTF	TGTGCCAGTAGTCAGCCGGGCACGGGATATGGCTACACCTTC
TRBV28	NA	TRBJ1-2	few	CVSSPPRRFGRGYTF	TGTGTCAGCAGTCCTCCTAGGCGGTTTGGTCGTGGCTACACCTTC
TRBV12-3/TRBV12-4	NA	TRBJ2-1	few	CASSLAPSSYNEQFF	TGTGCCAGCAGTTTGGCGCCAAGCTCCTACAATGAGCAGTTCTTC
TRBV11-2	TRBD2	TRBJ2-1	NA	CASRKGLADYNEQFF	TGTGCCAGCAGGAAGGGACTAGCGGACTACAATGAGCAGTTCTTC
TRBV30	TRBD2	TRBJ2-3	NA	CAWRGTTSGKTLSTDTQYF	TGTGCCTGGAGGGGGACGACTAGCGGGAAAACCCTTAGCACAGATACGCAGTATTTT
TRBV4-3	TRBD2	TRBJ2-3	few	CASSQKLAGVADTQYF	TGCGCCAGCAGCCAAAAATTGGCGGGAGTGGCAGATACGCAGTATTTT
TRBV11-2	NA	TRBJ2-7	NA	CASRGVAYEQYF	TGTGCCAGCAGGGGGGTCGCCTACGAGCAGTACTTC
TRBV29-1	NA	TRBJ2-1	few	CSVDGGDEQFF	TGCAGCGTTGATGGAGGGGATGAGCAGTTCTTC
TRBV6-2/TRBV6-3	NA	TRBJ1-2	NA	CASSYGVRIYGYTF	TGTGCCAGCAGTTATGGGGTCAGGATTTATGGCTACACCTTC
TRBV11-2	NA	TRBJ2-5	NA	CASSLATKTQYF	TGTGCCAGCAGCTTAGCCACGAAGACCCAGTACTTC
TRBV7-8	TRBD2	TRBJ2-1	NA	CASSLFRGASGKDNEQFF	TGTGCCAGCAGCTTATTCCGTGGGGCTAGCGGGAAAGACAATGAGCAGTTCTTC
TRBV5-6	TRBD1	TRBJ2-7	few	CASSWGQGGFAYEQYF	TGTGCCAGCAGCTGGGGACAGGGTGGGTTCGCCTACGAGCAGTACTTC
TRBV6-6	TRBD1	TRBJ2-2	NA	CASTNPPRQGVSRAGELFF	TGTGCCAGCACCAACCCACCGCGACAGGGGGTGTCTAGGGCCGGGGAGCTGTTTTTT
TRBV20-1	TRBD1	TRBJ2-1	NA	CSALDRGRRSYNEQFF	TGCAGTGCCCTTGACAGGGGGCGGAGGTCCTACAATGAGCAGTTCTTC
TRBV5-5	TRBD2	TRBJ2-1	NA	CASSQQREYGVEQFF	TGTGCCAGCAGCCAACAGCGGGAGTACGGGGTTGAGCAGTTCTTC
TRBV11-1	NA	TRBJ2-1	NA	CASSFWASSGEQFF	TGTGCCAGCAGCTTTTGGGCCTCCTCAGGCGAGCAGTTCTTC
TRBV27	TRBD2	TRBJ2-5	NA	CASSPGTTQETQYF	TGTGCCAGCAGTCCGGGGACTACCCAAGAGACCCAGTACTTC
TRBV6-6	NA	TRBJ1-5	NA	CASSYSTKGQPQHF	TGTGCCAGCAGTTACTCGACCAAAGGTCAGCCCCAGCATTTT
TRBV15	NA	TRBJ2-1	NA	CATSRDRQGAGYNEQFF	TGTGCCACCAGCAGAGATCGACAGGGAGCGGGTTACAATGAGCAGTTCTTC
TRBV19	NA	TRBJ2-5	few	CASSNRGGLETQYF	TGTGCCAGTAGTAACCGGGGAGGCCTAGAGACCCAGTACTTC
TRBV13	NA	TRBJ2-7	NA	CASSLGLRSYEQYF	TGTGCCAGCAGCTTAGGCCTTCGCTCCTACGAGCAGTACTTC
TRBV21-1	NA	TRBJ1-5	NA	CASSKRDSHYSNQPQHF	TGTGCCAGCAGCAAACGGGACAGCCACTATAGCAATCAGCCCCAGCATTTT
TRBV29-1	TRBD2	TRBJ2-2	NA	CSVRVAGVNTGELFF	TGCAGCGTCCGAGTAGCGGGCGTCAACACCGGGGAGCTGTTTTTT
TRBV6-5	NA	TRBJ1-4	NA	CARTAPPGATNEKLFF	TGTGCCAGGACGGCACCCCCGGGGGCAACTAATGAAAAACTGTTTTTT
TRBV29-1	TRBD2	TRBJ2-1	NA	CSSTGGGSYNEQFF	TGCAGCTCCACGGGCGGGGGCTCCTACAATGAGCAGTTCTTC
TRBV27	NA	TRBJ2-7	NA	CASSLATGSDEQYF	TGCGCCAGCAGCTTGGCAACTGGGTCCGACGAGCAGTACTTC
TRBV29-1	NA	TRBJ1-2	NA	CSVDSAGGYTF	TGCAGCGTTGACTCCGCGGGTGGCTACACCTTC
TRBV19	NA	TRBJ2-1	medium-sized	CASSIQKLGYNEQFF	TGTGCCAGTAGTATCCAAAAACTAGGCTACAATGAGCAGTTCTTC
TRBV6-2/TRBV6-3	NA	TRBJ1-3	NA	CASSYSYSGNTIYF	TGTGCCAGCAGTTACTCTTACTCTGGAAACACCATATATTTT
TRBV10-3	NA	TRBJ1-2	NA	CATSLLDYGYTF	TGTGCCACCTCCCTGCTGGACTATGGCTACACCTTC
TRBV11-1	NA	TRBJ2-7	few	CASSLRKTGRGEQYF	TGTGCCAGCAGCTTACGAAAGACAGGGAGGGGAGAGCAGTACTTC
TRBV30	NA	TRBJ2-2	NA	CAWSTGTGELFF	TGTGCCTGGAGTACCGGGACCGGGGAGCTGTTTTTT
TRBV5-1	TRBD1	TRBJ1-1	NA	CASSLGTGLNTEAFF	TGCGCCAGCAGCTTGGGGACAGGGTTGAACACTGAAGCTTTCTTT
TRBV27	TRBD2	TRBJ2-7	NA	CASSLSRTGQAGEQYF	TGTGCCAGCAGTTTATCCCGCACGGGTCAAGCGGGGGAGCAGTACTTC